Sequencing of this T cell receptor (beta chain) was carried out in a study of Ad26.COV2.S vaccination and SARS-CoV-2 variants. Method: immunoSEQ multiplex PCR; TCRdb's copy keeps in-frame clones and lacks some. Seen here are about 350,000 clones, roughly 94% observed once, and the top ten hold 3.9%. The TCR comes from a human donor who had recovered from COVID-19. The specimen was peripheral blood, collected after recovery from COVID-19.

DNA of the CDR3: TGTGCCAGCAGCGCCTTCAAGACTACTAACTATGGCTACACCTTC. It specifies CASSAFKTTNYGYTF. This rearrangement joins TRBV9 to TRBJ1-2; D is unclear. V was pared by 3 bases and J by 0 bases, with 12 bases between. The germline V gene encodes CDR1 SGDLS and CDR2 YYNGEE. The CDR3 has 15 residues.